This T cell receptor beta chain was sequenced during a study of CD8 T cells in Susac syndrome. Study in general: Within the group of sequenced Susac syndrome patients, over 5 had active disease and eight or nine were in remission. Patients with Susac syndrome were therapy-naive, taking corticosteroids, with some also receiving intravenous immunoglobulin, or taking intravenous immunoglobulin alone at the time their blood was drawn. Study results and caveats: The study admitted that it had a relatively small number of individuals in its TCR sequencing and HLA analysis.

As for this clonotype: Antigen specificity is unknown.

The RNA, about 0.45 to 1 ug, was put through reverse transcription using random hexamers. Coverage of TCR beta CDR3 amplification by immunoSEQ multiplex PCR extended to 54 Vbeta and 13 Jbeta. TCRdb re-analysed the immunoSEQ multiplex PCR reads in MiXCR, keeping a single row per CDR3 protein. The sample has about 190,000 distinct CDR3 sequences, 85% to 95% seen once; the top ten hold around 0.16%. The CDR3 is 15 residues long. V was cut by 3 bases and J by 5 bases, with 16 bases left in between. The material sequenced was CD8+ T cells from PBMCs. This sequence originates from a human donor with Susac syndrome. The chain recombines TRBV12-3 or TRBV12-4 with TRBJ2-5, with a possible D match to TRBD2 (5 bases). CDR3 nucleotide sequence: TGTGCCAGCAGTTTGGGAGACACCCCCTTGGAGACCCAGTACTTC. Its translation: CASSLGDTPLETQYF.